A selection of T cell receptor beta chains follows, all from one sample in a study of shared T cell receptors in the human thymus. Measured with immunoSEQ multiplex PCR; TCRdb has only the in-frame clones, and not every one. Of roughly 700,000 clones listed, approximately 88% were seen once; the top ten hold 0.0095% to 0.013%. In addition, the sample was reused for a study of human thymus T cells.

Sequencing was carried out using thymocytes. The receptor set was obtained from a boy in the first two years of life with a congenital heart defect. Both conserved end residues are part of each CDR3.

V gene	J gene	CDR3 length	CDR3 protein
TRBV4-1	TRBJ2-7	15	CASSQAGSEDYEQYF
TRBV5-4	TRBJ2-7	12	CAGQQGDGEQYF
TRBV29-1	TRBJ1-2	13	CSVPDRTPYGYTF
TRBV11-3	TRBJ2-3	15	CASSYSGTTTDTQYF
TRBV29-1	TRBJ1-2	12	CSVCDTSYGYTF
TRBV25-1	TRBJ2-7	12	CASRGPNYEQYF
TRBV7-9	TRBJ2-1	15	CASSLPRGGDNEQFF
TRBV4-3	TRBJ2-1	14	CASSPLGDHNEQFF
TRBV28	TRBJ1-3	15	CASSLRGGSGNTIYF
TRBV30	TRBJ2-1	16	CAWRHPGTSGTNEQFF
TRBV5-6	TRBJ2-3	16	CASSLGAGYSTDTQYF
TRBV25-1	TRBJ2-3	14	CASKDRGRPDTQYF
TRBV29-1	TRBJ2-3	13	CSPDSPSTDTQYF
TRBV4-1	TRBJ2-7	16	CASSQDKRESSYEQYF
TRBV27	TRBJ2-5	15	CASSGSGRYQETQYF
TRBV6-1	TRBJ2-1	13	CASSEYGHEGQFF
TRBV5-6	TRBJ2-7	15	CASSLVSGSYYEQYF
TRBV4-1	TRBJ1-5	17	CASSPTQEDRASQPQHF
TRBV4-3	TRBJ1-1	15	CASSQDCRANTEAFF
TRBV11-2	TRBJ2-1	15	CASSWDGSTYNEQFF
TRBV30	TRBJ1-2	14	CAWNLQGTEKGYTF
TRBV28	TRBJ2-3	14	CASSLLAGLDTQYF
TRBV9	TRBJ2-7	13	CASSVEGLKREYF
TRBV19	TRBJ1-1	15	CASSPSLVRNTEAFF
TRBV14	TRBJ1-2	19	CASSQDLRTGAPSNYGYTF
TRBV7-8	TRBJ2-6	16	CASSLGGRAGANVLTF
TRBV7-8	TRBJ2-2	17	CASSLDSGLAGTGELFF
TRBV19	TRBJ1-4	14	CASSIRDRSEKLFF
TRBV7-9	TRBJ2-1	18	CASSLLAGEKGSGGEQFF
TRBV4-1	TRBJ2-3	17	CASSLLGGGNGTDTQYF
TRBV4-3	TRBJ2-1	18	CASSQQVGEPPSYNEQFF
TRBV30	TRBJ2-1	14	CACASGRAYNEQFF
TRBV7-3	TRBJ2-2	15	CASSPRGRITGELFF
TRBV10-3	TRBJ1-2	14	CATGDRTANYGYTF
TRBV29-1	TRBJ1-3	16	CSVLPASSLSGNTIYF
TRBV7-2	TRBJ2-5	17	CASSLVPGWTRGETQYF
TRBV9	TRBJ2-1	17	CASSVGDGSGVYNEQFF
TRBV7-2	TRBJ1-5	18	CASSLSPGTGHSNQPQHF
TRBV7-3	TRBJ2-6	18	CASSPDPGQGTGANVLTF